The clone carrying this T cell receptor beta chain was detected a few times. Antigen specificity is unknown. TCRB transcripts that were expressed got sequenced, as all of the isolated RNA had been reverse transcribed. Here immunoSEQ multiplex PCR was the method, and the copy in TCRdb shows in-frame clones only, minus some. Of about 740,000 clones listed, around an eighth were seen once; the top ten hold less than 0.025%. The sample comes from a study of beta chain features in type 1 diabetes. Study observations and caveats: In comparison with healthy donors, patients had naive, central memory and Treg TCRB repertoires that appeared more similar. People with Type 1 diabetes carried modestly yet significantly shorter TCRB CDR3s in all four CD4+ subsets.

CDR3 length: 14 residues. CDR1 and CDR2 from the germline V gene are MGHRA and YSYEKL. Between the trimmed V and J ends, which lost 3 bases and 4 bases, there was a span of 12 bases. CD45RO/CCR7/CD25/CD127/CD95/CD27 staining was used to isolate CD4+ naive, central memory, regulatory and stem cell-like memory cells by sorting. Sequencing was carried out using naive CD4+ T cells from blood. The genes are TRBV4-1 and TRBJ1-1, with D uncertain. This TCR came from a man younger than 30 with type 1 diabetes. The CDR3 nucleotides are TGCGCCAGCAGCCAGCCGGGCGGGCCCACTGAAGCTTTCTTT. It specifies CASSQPGGPTEAFF.